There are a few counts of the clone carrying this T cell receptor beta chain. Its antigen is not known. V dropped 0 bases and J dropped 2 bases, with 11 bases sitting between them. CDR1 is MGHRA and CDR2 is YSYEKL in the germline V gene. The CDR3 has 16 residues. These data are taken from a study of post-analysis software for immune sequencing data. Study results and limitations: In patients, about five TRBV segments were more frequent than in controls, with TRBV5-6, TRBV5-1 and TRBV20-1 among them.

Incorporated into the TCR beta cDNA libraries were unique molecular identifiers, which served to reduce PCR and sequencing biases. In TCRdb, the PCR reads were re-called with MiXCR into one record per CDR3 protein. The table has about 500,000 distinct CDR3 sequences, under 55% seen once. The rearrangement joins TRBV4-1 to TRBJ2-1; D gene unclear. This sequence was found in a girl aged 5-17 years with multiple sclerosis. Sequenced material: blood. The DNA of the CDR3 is TGCGCCAGCAGCCAAGATTCGGTCTTAGCCTACAATGAGCAGTTCTTC. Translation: CASSQDSVLAYNEQFF.